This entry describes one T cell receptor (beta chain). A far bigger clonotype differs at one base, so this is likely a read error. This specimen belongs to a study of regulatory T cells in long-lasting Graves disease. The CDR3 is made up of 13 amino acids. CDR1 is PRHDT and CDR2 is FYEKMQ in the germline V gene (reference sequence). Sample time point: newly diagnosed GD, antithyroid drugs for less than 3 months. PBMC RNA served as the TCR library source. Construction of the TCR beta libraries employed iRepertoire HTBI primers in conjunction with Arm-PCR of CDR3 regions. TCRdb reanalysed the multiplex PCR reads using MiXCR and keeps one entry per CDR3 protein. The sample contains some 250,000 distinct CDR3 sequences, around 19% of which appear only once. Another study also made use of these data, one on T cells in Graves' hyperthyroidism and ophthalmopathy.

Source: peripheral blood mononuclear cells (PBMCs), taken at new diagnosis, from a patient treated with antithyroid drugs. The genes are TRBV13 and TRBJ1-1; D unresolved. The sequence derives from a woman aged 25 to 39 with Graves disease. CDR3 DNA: TGCGCCAGCACCGTTGACGGAAACACTGAAGCTTTCTTT. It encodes CASTVDGNTEAFF.